This TCR beta chain was identified during a study of T cell responses to AZD1222 COVID-19 vaccine. Study-wide results and caveats: Regions 160-218 and 743-854 dominated among vaccine-associated CD4 TCRs spanning spike.

Concerning this clone: What it binds is not known.

CDR1 and CDR2 (germline): LGHNA, YNFKEQ. CDR3 size: 14 residues. The germline V and J ends were trimmed by 3 bases and 7 bases, with 13 bases remaining between them. Clones were read by immunoSEQ multiplex PCR, and TCRdb kept only the in-frame ones, dropping some. The data hold 100,000 to 150,000 clones, with just over 90% observed a single time. Sequencing was performed on peripheral blood, taken 28 days after the second AZD1222 dose. This chain connects TRBV4-2 to TRBJ2-1; D not certain. The origin of this receptor is an adult who received the AZD1222 COVID-19 vaccine. Here the CDR3 reads CASSQLFERNEQFF. As DNA, the CDR3 is TGTGCCAGCAGCCAGCTCTTCGAGAGAAATGAGCAGTTCTTC.